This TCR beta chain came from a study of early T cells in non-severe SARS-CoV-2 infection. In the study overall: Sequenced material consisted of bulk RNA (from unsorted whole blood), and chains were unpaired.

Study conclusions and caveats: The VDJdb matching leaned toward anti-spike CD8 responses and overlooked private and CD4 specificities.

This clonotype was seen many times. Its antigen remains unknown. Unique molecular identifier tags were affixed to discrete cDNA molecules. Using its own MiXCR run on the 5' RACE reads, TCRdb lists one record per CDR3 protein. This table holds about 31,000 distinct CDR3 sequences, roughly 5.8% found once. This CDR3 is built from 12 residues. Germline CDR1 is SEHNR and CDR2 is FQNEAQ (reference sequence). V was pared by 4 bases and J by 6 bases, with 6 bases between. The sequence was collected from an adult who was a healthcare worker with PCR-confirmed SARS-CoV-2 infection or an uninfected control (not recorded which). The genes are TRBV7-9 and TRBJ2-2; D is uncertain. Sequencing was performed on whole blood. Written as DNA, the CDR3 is TGTGCCAGCAGCTCCTCGTCCGGGGAGCTGTTTTTT. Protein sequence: CASSSSSGELFF.